A selection of T cell receptor beta chains follows, all from one sample in a study of T-cell memory formation after mild COVID-19. TCRdb processed the 5' RACE reads anew with MiXCR; each CDR3 protein has one entry. This table has roughly 310,000 distinct CDR3 sequences, 15% to 20% appearing once. Sequences were obtained from PBMCs or a T cell subset sorted from them (not recorded which). These receptors originate from a man between 18 and 35 years old who had mild COVID-19 (a few samples of this study predate the infection). Cell type and time point are not known. Both conserved end residues are part of each CDR3. The D gene is left open where the match is weak. Not all rows give a size; the values are once, few, many and, for expanded clones, a class.

J,size,V,D,length,DNA,CDR3
TRBJ1-3,few,TRBV6-5,-,15,TGTGCCAGCAGCTCAAATTGGGGGTCTGGAAACACCATATATTTT,CASSSNWGSGNTIYF
TRBJ1-2,-,TRBV5-1,-,14,TGCGCCAGCAGCTCCCGGCCGGGGGAATCCGGCTACACCTTC,CASSSRPGESGYTF
TRBJ2-1,few,TRBV6-6,TRBD1,17,TGTGCCACCCAGTTAGACTTAGCAGGGGGCCCCTACAATGAGCAGTTCTTC,CATQLDLAGGPYNEQFF
TRBJ1-2,few,TRBV7-9,-,12,TGTGCCAGCAGCCCCATCTTCTATGGCTACACCTTC,CASSPIFYGYTF
TRBJ2-6,many,TRBV4-3,-,17,TGCGCCAGCAGCCAAGATCCGAAGGGGACTGGGGCCAACGTCCTGACTTTC,CASSQDPKGTGANVLTF
TRBJ2-2,medium-sized,TRBV29-1,TRBD2,14,TGCAGCGTTGACAGCGGGGGGGACACCGGGGAGCTGTTTTTT,CSVDSGGDTGELFF
TRBJ2-3,-,TRBV28,TRBD1,16,TGTGCCAGCAGCCTCATGCCGGGACAGGTAACAGATACGCAGTATTTT,CASSLMPGQVTDTQYF
TRBJ2-1,few,TRBV5-1,-,14,TGCGCCAGCAGCTCCGAACCCCAGTACAATGAGCAGTTCTTC,CASSSEPQYNEQFF
TRBJ2-2,once,TRBV20-1,-,13,TGCAGTGCTAGAGCCACCAACGGCGGGGAGCTGTTTTTT,CSARATNGGELFF
TRBJ1-1,-,TRBV5-4,-,14,TGTGCCAGCAGCGCCAGGGATGGTAACACTGAAGCTTTCTTT,CASSARDGNTEAFF
TRBJ2-1,-,TRBV27,-,14,TGTGCCAGCAGTCCCTTGGCGCCCTTGGATGAGCAGTTCTTC,CASSPLAPLDEQFF
TRBJ2-3,-,TRBV15,-,14,TGTGCCACCAGCAGAGAGGAGGCGGCAGATACGCAGTATTTT,CATSREEAADTQYF
TRBJ2-7,-,TRBV4-2,-,14,TGTGCCAGCAGCCAGGTGGGGGGGGCTGACGAGCAGTACTTC,CASSQVGGADEQYF
TRBJ2-3,many,TRBV20-1,-,14,TGCAGTGCGCGTGGGGGGGGCGCGGGTTATACGCAGTATTTT,CSARGGGAGYTQYF
TRBJ2-2,-,TRBV24-1,-,12,TGTGCCACCACGTCGAACACCGGGGAGCTGTTTTTT,CATTSNTGELFF
TRBJ2-1,few,TRBV4-1,TRBD1,15,TGCGCCAGCAGTACATCGGGACAGGGGGCTGATGAGCAGTTCTTC,CASSTSGQGADEQFF
TRBJ2-6,few,TRBV5-1,-,14,TGCGCCAGCAGGGAGGGCGCCGGGGCCAACGTCCTGACTTTC,CASREGAGANVLTF
TRBJ2-5,few,TRBV7-3,TRBD1,16,TGTGCCAGCAGCTTAATGGGTCGAGGGGGCGGAGAGACCCAGTACTTC,CASSLMGRGGGETQYF
TRBJ2-5,-,TRBV12-3/TRBV12-4,TRBD2,14,TGTGCCAGCAGTTTAGGGGGGGGATACGAGACCCAGTACTTC,CASSLGGGYETQYF
TRBJ2-1,-,TRBV20-1,-,14,TGCAGTGCTCTGGGGGGGCTCGTGTACAATGAGCAGTTCTTC,CSALGGLVYNEQFF
TRBJ2-3,-,TRBV19,-,13,TGTGCCAGTAGTACCAGCCTCACAGATACGCAGTATTTT,CASSTSLTDTQYF
TRBJ2-7,few,TRBV18,TRBD2,16,TGTGCCAGCTCACCATCGGGGCTAGCGGGGAACTACGAGCAGTACTTC,CASSPSGLAGNYEQYF
TRBJ1-2,few,TRBV12-3/TRBV12-4,-,13,TGTGCCAGCAGTTTAAGAGGGGCCACTGGCTACACCTTC,CASSLRGATGYTF
TRBJ1-1,-,TRBV19,TRBD1,15,TGTGCCAGTAGTTTGGACAGGGGGCGCGACACTGAAGCTTTCTTT,CASSLDRGRDTEAFF
TRBJ1-3,few,TRBV10-3,-,13,TGTGCCATCAGTGCGCAGGGGGGAAACACCATATATTTT,CAISAQGGNTIYF
TRBJ1-3,-,TRBV7-2,-,16,TGTGCCAGCAGCTTAGCGGACCATATCTCTGGAAACACCATATATTTT,CASSLADHISGNTIYF
TRBJ1-4,-,TRBV10-1,-,11,TGCGCCAGCAGTGACCGTGAAAAACTGTTTTTT,CASSDREKLFF
TRBJ2-5,many,TRBV7-2,TRBD1,14,TGTGCCAGCAGCCCAGACAGGGGGAGGGAGACCCAGTACTTC,CASSPDRGRETQYF
TRBJ2-3,few,TRBV7-6,-,13,TGTGCCAGCAGCCGAGGGGCTTTCGATACGCAGTATTTT,CASSRGAFDTQYF
TRBJ2-6,many,TRBV3-1,TRBD2,19,TGTGCCAGCAGCCGGAAGATTAGCGGGGGGTTCTCTGGGGCCAACGTCCTGACTTTC,CASSRKISGGFSGANVLTF
TRBJ1-5,-,TRBV20-1,-,14,TGCAGTGCTAGAGTCCGGGATAGAGGGCAGCCCCAGCATTTT,CSARVRDRGQPQHF